The rows below give T cell receptor beta chains drawn from one sample of a study of cytomegalovirus exposure and HLA in healthy donors. Data came from immunoSEQ multiplex PCR; TCRdb stores just in-frame clones and leaves some out. The table shows 200,000 to 300,000 clones, with roughly 87% occurring only once. Material for sequencing was PBMCs. All receptors derive from a man in his late teens or twenties in good health and CMV-seropositive. Each CDR3 is given with its conserved first and last residue. D genes are given only for firm matches. Clone size is not always given. Where it is, it says once, few, many or a class for expanded clones.

J: TRBJ2-7
size: -
D: -
V: TRBV27
CDR3: CASSLGTNPYEQYF
DNA: TGTGCCAGCAGTTTGGGGACAAACCCCTACGAGCAGTACTTC

J: TRBJ2-2
size: -
D: TRBD2
V: TRBV27
CDR3: CASSPDMLAGVRGTGELFF
DNA: TGTGCCAGCAGTCCCGACATGCTAGCGGGAGTCAGGGGCACCGGGGAGCTGTTTTTT

J: TRBJ1-1
size: few
D: -
V: TRBV5-4
CDR3: CASSTRLELNTEAFF
DNA: TGTGCCAGCAGCACGCGACTGGAACTGAACACTGAAGCTTTCTTT

J: TRBJ2-1
size: -
D: TRBD1
V: TRBV27
CDR3: CASRGQDTYNEQFF
DNA: TGTGCCAGCCGGGGACAGGACACCTACAATGAGCAGTTCTTC

J: TRBJ2-3
size: -
D: TRBD2
V: TRBV27
CDR3: CASSPRLAGPTDTQYF
DNA: TGTGCCAGCAGTCCGAGACTAGCGGGACCCACAGATACGCAGTATTTT

J: TRBJ1-2
size: -
D: TRBD1
V: TRBV6-4
CDR3: CASSALPGQGSGYTF
DNA: TGTGCCAGCAGTGCCTTACCCGGACAGGGAAGTGGCTACACCTTC

J: TRBJ2-3
size: many
D: TRBD1
V: TRBV7-6
CDR3: CASSLGAGGAGDTQYF
DNA: TGTGCCAGCAGCTTAGGGGCAGGGGGCGCAGGGGATACGCAGTATTTT

J: TRBJ1-2
size: -
D: -
V: TRBV11-2
CDR3: CASSWGGDGYTF
DNA: TGTGCCAGCAGCTGGGGTGGTGATGGCTACACCTTC

J: TRBJ2-6
size: -
D: TRBD1
V: TRBV5-6
CDR3: CASSATGTGRSGANVLTF
DNA: TGTGCCAGCAGCGCAACTGGGACAGGGCGCTCTGGGGCCAACGTCCTGACTTTC

J: TRBJ1-1
size: few
D: -
V: TRBV5-5
CDR3: CASSLLGSMGEAFF
DNA: TGTGCCAGCAGCTTGTTAGGGAGTATGGGTGAAGCTTTCTTT

J: TRBJ1-5
size: -
D: -
V: TRBV2
CDR3: CASKRDNNQPQHF
DNA: TGTGCCAGCAAACGGGACAACAATCAGCCCCAGCATTTT

J: TRBJ1-2
size: -
D: -
V: TRBV4-1
CDR3: CASSHDALGQPLYGYTF
DNA: TGCGCCAGCAGCCATGATGCCCTGGGTCAGCCGCTCTATGGCTACACCTTC

J: TRBJ1-2
size: -
D: -
V: TRBV5-4
CDR3: CASSLPGLDGYTF
DNA: TGTGCCAGCAGCTTGCCGGGGCTGGATGGCTACACCTTC

J: TRBJ2-7
size: -
D: -
V: TRBV5-4
CDR3: CASSLGHRDGHEQYF
DNA: TGTGCCAGCAGCTTGGGCCACAGGGACGGTCACGAGCAGTACTTC

J: TRBJ2-7
size: -
D: TRBD2
V: TRBV27
CDR3: CASSLTSGPTYEQYF
DNA: TGTGCCAGCAGCCTGACTAGCGGCCCGACCTACGAGCAGTACTTC